Presented here are 16 T cell receptor beta chains from one specimen sequenced in a study of blood T cell repertoires in COVID-19. Libraries were prepared by immunoSEQ multiplex PCR; TCRdb keeps only in-frame clonotypes and omits some of them. The table shows around 100,000 clones, with around two thirds occurring only once. Sequenced input: peripheral blood. The receptors here all came from a man between 65 and 80 years old with COVID-19, enrolled during active disease.

The chain joins TRBV9 to TRBJ1-2, with D possibly being TRBD1 (5 bases). Trimming took 0 bases from V and 8 from J, leaving 14 bases between them. The CDR3 length is 14 residues. Germline lookup yields CDR1 SGDLS and CDR2 YYNGEE. The CDR3 loop is CASSVEKEGPGYTF. The CDR3 coding sequence is TGTGCCAGCAGCGTAGAAAAGGAGGGACCGGGCTACACCTTC.

The genes are TRBV6-6 and TRBJ2-5; 9 bases align to TRBD1. The germline gives CDR1 MNHNY, CDR2 SVGAGI (reference sequence). Germline trimming cut 5 bases from V and 4 bases from J; bases unmatched to any gene: 20. The CDR3 extends over 19 amino acids. DNA for the CDR3: TGTGCCAGCAGTCCCAGGAGGGGGGGGTCGGGACAGGGACGAGAGACCCAGTACTTC. Translated, it gives CASSPRRGGSGQGRETQYF.

The rearrangement joins TRBV28 to TRBJ1-2; no firm D call. V dropped 1 base and J dropped 5 bases, with 5 bases sitting between them. The CDR3 is 12 amino acids. Germline CDR1 and CDR2: MDHEN and SYDVKM. The CDR3 sequence is CASSLYTYGYTF. In nucleotides, the CDR3 is TGTGCCAGCAGTTTATATACTTATGGCTACACCTTC.

The V call is TRBV5-1, the J call TRBJ2-2; D is perhaps TRBD2 (6 bases). From germline, CDR1 is SGHRS and CDR2 YFSETQ. CDR3 size: 16 residues. The germline V and J ends were trimmed by 0 bases and 4 bases, with 13 bases remaining between them. The CDR3 region has the DNA TGCGCCAGCAGCTTGGGCGGGGCCGCGGGCACCGGGGAGCTGTTTTTT. Protein sequence: CASSLGGAAGTGELFF.

This sequence joins TRBV7-2 and TRBJ2-1; 7 bases line up with TRBD2. V lost 2 bases, J lost 9 bases, and 7 bases stayed unmatched. Germline CDR1 and CDR2: SGHTA and FQGNSA. The CDR3 totals 14 residues. The CDR3 sequence: CASSLSGLLTEQFF. CDR3 in DNA: TGTGCCAGCAGCTTATCGGGACTACTAACTGAGCAGTTCTTC.

The genes are TRBV6-5 and TRBJ2-3; 8 bases are shared with TRBD1. V was pared by 4 bases and J by 3 bases, with 9 bases of the junction left unmatched. There are 16 residues in the CDR3. CDR1 and CDR2 from the germline V gene are MNHEY and SVGAGI. This CDR3 is CASSSLPGQETDTQYF. The CDR3 bases are TGTGCCAGCAGTTCCCTACCGGGACAGGAGACAGATACGCAGTATTTT.

This clone was observed a single time. The chain has TRBV7-9 and TRBJ1-2; D is unclear. Germline V gives CDR1 SEHNR, CDR2 FQNEAQ (reference sequence). The CDR3 has 11 amino acids. Trimming took 5 bases from V and 3 from J, leaving 4 bases between them. This CDR3 is CASSRDYGYTF. CDR3 DNA sequence: TGTGCCAGCAGCCGTGACTATGGCTACACCTTC.

This clone has more than one count but fewer than ten. One end of the junction is discordant with germline, which a read error may explain. V and J are TRBV7-7 and TRBJ1-4; 7 bases are shared with TRBD1. CDR1 SSHAT and CDR2 FNYEAQ come from the germline V gene (reference sequence). The CDR3 is 15 residues long. CDR3 bases: TGTGCTAGCAGTCTTAGCAGGGGGACTAATGAAAAACTGTTTTTT. Protein: CASSLSRGTNEKLFF. Filled out from reference TRBV7-7 and TRBJ1-4, the complete variable domain reads GAGVSQSPRYKVTKRGQDVTLRCDPISSHATLYWYQQALGQGPEFLTYFNYEAQPDKSGLPSDRFSAERPEGSISTLTIQRTEQRDSAMYRCASSLSRGTNEKLFFGSGTQLSVL.

The rearrangement uses TRBV6-4 and TRBJ2-7, with D perhaps matching TRBD2 (5 bases). This CDR3 is 15 amino acids long. V was cut by 5 bases and J by 1 base, with 15 bases left in between. Germline CDR1 and CDR2: MRHNA and SNTAGT. DNA for the CDR3: TGTGCCAGCAGTCACGACTTGGAGGAATCCTACGAGCAGTACTTC. It translates to CASSHDLEESYEQYF.

The gene calls are TRBV19 and TRBJ2-1, with 10 nucleotides matching TRBD2. CDR1 LNHDA and CDR2 SQIVND come from the germline V gene (reference sequence). Trimming removed 6 bases from V and 6 bases from J; junction bases left unmatched: 2. The CDR3 is 13 amino acids. The CDR3 bases are TGTGCCAGTAGCGGACTAGCGGCCAATGAGCAGTTCTTC. Amino acids: CASSGLAANEQFF.

V gene TRBV15 combines with J gene TRBJ2-4; D is unclear. CDR1 is LNHNV, CDR2 YYDKDF, per germline (reference sequence). The V gene lost 0 bases and the J gene lost 7 bases, with 10 bases spanning the gap. The CDR3 contains 14 residues. The chain's CDR3 is CATSRDRSGNIQYF. CDR3 bases: TGTGCCACCAGCAGAGATCGGAGTGGTAACATTCAGTACTTC.

The chain recombines TRBV6-5 with TRBJ2-7; D gene ambiguous. V was pared by 2 bases and J by 1 base, with 12 bases between. Germline CDR1 is MNHEY and CDR2 is SVGAGI. This CDR3 comprises 15 residues. The CDR3 region has the DNA TGTGCCAGCAGTTACCCAGGAAGTGGGTCCTACGAGCAGTACTTC. Amino acids: CASSYPGSGSYEQYF.

This clone was counted between two and nine times. This chain joins TRBV5-6 and TRBJ2-7; 7 bases agree with TRBD2. Germline CDR1 is SGHDT and CDR2 is YYEEEE. With 4 bases clipped from V and 6 bases from J, the junction kept 10 bases outside the gene matches. The CDR3 runs 14 residues. The CDR3 loop is CASSPGLGSVEQYF. The CDR3 DNA reads TGTGCCAGCAGCCCCGGACTAGGGAGTGTCGAGCAGTACTTC.

The chain recombines TRBV5-1 with TRBJ1-4, with a tentative D call TRBD1 (5 bases). Trimming pared 1 base from V and 0 bases from J, leaving 10 bases between. Germline V CDR1 and CDR2: SGHRS, YFSETQ. The CDR3 length is 16 residues. The CDR3 DNA follows: TGCGCCAGCAGCTTGTATGGGGCTTCAACTAATGAAAAACTGTTTTTT. It translates to CASSLYGASTNEKLFF.

V and J are TRBV7-2 and TRBJ2-4; 8 bases fit TRBD1. Germline values: CDR1 SGHTA, CDR2 FQGNSA. This CDR3 is built from 17 residues. V dropped 6 bases and J dropped 0; count of bases not matched to a gene: 10. The CDR3 nucleotides read TGTGCCAGCAGGGAACAGGGGGTGTATCAAGCCAAAAACATTCAGTACTTC. Translation: CASREQGVYQAKNIQYF.

The chain uses TRBV27 and TRBJ2-1, with D unresolved. The CDR3 is 12 amino acids. V was cut by 5 bases and J by 7 bases, with 9 bases left in between. CDR1 is MNHEY and CDR2 is SMNVEV in the germline V gene (reference sequence). The CDR3 here is CASSLRLNEQFF. DNA of the CDR3: TGTGCCAGCAGTCTCCGGTTAAATGAGCAGTTCTTC.